This T cell receptor (beta chain) came from a study of T-cell reconstitution after alpha-beta-depleted transplantation in children. A library of TCRbeta sequences, prepared with unique molecular identifiers, was generated. In TCRdb, the PCR reads were re-called with MiXCR into one record per CDR3 protein. Of approximately 510,000 distinct CDR3 sequences listed, 15% to 20% are singletons. This clonotype has only a few counts. The CDR3 is 15 amino acids. Germline V gene sequence: CDR1 ENHRY, CDR2 SYGVKD. The ends were cut back, 0 bases at V and 4 bases at J, with 12 bases in the middle. The sequence was collected from a human donor who donated a stem cell graft to a child with acute lymphoblastic leukemia. The specimen was PBMCs from the stem cell graft donor, collected from the stem cell graft. V gene TRBV10-3 combines with J gene TRBJ2-5; D possibly corresponds to TRBD2 (6 bases). The CDR3 spells CAISESGGAGETQYF. The CDR3 DNA reads TGTGCCATCAGTGAGTCGGGGGGAGCTGGAGAGACCCAGTACTTC.